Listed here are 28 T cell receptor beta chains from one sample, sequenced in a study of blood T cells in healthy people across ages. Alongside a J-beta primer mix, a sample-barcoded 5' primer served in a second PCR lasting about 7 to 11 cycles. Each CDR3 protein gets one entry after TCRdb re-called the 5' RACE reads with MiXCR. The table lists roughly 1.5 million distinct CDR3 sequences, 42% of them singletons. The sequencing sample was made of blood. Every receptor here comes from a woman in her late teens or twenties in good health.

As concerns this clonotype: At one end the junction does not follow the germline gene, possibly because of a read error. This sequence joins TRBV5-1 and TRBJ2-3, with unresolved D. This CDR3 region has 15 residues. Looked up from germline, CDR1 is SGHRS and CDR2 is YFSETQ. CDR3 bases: TGTGCCAGCAGCTTAGAGGTGGGGAGCACAGATACGCAGTATTTT. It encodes CASSLEVGSTDTQYF.

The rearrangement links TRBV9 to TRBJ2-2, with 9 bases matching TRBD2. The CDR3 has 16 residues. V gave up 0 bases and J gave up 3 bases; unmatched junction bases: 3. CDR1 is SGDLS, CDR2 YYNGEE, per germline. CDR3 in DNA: TGTGCCAGCAGCGTAGCGGCGGGGGGGCACACCGGGGAGCTGTTTTTT. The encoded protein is CASSVAAGGHTGELFF.

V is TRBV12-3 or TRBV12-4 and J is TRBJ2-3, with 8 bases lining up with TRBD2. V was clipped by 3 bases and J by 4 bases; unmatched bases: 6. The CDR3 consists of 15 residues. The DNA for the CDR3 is TGTGCCAGCAGTTTGGTCGGGGGGGCCGCAGATACGCAGTATTTT. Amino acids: CASSLVGGAADTQYF.

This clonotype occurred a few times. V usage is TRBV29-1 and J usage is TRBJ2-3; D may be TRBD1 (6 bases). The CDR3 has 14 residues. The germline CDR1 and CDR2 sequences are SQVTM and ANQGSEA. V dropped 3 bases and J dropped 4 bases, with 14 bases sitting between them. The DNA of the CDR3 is TGCAGCGTTGATTGGGGGCCAGGGGCAGATACGCAGTATTTT. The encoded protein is CSVDWGPGADTQYF.

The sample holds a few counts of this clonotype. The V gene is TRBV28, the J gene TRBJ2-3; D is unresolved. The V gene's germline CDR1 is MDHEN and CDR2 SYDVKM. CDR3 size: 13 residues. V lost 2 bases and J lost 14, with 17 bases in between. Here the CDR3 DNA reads TGTGCCAGCAGTTTACAGGATCCAAGTGTCTCGTATTTT. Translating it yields CASSLQDPSVSYF.

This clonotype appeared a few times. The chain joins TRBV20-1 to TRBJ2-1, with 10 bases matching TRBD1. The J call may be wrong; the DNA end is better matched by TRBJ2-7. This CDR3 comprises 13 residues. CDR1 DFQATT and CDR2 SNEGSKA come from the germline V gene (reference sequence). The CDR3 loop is CSGGDRGDNEQYF. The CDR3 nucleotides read TGCAGTGGGGGGGACAGGGGCGACAATGAGCAGTACTTC.

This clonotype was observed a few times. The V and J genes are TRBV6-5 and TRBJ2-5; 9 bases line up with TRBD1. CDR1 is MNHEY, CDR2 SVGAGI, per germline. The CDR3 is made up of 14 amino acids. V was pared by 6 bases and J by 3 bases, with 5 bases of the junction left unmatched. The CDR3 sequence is CASSTDRGKETQYF. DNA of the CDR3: TGTGCCAGCAGCACGGACAGGGGTAAAGAGACCCAGTACTTC.

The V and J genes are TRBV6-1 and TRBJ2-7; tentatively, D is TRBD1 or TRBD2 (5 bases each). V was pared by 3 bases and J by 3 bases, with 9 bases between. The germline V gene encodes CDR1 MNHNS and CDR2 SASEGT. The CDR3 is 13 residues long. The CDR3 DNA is TGTGCCAGCAGTGAGGGACGCTTCTACGAGCAGTACTTC. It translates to CASSEGRFYEQYF.

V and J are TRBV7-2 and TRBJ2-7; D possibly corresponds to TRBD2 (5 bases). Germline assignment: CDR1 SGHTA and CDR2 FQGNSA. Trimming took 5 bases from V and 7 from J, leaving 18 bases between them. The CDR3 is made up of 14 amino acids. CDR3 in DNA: TGTGCCAGCAGCAACACTAGGACCCACAATGAGCAGTACTTC. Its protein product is CASSNTRTHNEQYF.

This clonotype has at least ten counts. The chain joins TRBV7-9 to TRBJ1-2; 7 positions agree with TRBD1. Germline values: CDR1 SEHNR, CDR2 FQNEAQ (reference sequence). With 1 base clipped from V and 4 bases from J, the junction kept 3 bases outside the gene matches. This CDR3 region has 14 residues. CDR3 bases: TGTGCCAGCAGCTTAGAGACAGGGCTCTATGGCTACACCTTC. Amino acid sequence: CASSLETGLYGYTF.

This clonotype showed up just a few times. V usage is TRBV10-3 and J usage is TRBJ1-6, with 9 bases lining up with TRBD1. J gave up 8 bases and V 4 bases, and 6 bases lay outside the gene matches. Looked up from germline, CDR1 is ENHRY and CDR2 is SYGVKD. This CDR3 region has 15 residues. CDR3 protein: CAISGTGEGDSPLHF. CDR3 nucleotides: TGTGCCATCAGTGGGACAGGGGAAGGGGATTCACCCCTCCACTTT.

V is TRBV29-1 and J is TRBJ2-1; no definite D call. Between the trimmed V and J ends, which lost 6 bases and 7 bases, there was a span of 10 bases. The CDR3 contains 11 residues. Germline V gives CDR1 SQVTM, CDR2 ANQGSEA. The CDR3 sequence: CSVSAPNEQFF. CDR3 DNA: TGCAGCGTGTCCGCTCCGAATGAGCAGTTCTTC.

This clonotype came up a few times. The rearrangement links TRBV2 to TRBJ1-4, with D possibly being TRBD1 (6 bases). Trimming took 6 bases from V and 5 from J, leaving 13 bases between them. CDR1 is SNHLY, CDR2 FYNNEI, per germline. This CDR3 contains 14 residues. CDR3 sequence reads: CASRIGGENEKLFF. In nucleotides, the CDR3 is TGTGCCAGCAGAATAGGGGGAGAGAATGAAAAACTGTTTTTT.

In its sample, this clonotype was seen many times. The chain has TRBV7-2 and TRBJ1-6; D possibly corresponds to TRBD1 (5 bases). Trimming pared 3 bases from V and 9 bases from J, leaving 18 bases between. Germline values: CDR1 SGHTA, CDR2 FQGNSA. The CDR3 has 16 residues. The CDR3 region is CASSFVRVSSRSPLHF. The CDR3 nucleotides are TGTGCCAGCAGCTTCGTCAGGGTCTCCTCTCGTTCACCCCTCCACTTT.

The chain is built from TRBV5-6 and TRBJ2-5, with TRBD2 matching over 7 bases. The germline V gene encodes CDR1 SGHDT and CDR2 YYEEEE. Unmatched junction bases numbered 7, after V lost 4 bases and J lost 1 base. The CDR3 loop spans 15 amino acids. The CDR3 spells CASSPGEGIQETQYF. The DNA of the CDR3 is TGTGCCAGCAGCCCTGGGGAGGGGATCCAAGAGACCCAGTACTTC.

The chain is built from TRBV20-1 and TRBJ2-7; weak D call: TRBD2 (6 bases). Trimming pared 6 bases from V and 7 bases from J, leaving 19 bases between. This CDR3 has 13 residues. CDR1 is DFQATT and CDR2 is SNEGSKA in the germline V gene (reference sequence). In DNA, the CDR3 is TGCAGTGCCTACTCCGCACTAGCAAATGAGCAGTACTTC. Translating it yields CSAYSALANEQYF.

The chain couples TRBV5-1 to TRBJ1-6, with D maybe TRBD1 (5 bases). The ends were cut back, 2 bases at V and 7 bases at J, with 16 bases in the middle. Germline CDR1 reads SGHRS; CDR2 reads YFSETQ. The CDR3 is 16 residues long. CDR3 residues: CASSLQELSVNSPLHF. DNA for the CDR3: TGCGCCAGCAGCTTACAGGAATTATCCGTAAATTCACCCCTCCACTTT. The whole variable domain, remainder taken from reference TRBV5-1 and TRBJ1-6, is KAGVTQTPRYLIKTRGQQVTLSCSPISGHRSVSWYQQTPGQGLQFLFEYFSETQRNKGNFPGRFSGRQFSNSRSEMNVSTLELGDSALYLCASSLQELSVNSPLHFGNGTRLTVT.

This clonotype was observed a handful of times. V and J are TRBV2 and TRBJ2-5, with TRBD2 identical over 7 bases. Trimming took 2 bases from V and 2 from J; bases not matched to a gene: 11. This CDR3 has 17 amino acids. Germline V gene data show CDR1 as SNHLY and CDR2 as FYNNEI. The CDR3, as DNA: TGTGCCAGCAGTGAAAGGGGAGGGGACTATCGTCAAGAGACCCAGTACTTC. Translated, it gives CASSERGGDYRQETQYF.

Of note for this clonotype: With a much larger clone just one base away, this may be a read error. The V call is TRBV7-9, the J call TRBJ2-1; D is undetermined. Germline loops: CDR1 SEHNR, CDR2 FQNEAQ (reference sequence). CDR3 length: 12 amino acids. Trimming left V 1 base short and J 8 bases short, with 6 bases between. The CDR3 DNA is TGTGCCAGCAGCTTAGTTTGGGATGAGCAGTTCTTC. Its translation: CASSLVWDEQFF. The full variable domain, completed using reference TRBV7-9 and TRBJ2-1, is DTGVSQNPRHKITKRGQNVTFRCDPISEHNRLYWYRQTLGQGPEFLTYFQNEAQLEKSRLLSDRFSAERPKGSFSTLEIQRTEQGDSAMYLCASSLVWDEQFFGPGTRLTVL.

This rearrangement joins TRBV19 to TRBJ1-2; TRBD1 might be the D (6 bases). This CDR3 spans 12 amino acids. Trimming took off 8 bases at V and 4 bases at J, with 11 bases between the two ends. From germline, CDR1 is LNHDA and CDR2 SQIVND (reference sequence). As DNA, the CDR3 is TGTGCCAGTGGAGGACAGATCTATGGCTACACCTTC. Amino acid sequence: CASGGQIYGYTF.

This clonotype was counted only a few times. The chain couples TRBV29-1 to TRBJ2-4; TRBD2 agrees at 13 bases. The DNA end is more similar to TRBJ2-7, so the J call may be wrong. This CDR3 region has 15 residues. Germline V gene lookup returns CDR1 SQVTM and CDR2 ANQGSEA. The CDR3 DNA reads TGCAGCGTTGAAGGGGGACTAGCGGGAAGATACGAGCAGTACTTC. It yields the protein CSVEGGLAGRYEQYF.

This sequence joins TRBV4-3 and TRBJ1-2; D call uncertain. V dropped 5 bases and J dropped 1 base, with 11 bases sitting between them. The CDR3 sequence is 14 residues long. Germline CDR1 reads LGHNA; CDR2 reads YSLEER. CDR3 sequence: CASSFSDGNYGYTF. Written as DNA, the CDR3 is TGCGCCAGCAGCTTCTCGGACGGTAACTATGGCTACACCTTC.

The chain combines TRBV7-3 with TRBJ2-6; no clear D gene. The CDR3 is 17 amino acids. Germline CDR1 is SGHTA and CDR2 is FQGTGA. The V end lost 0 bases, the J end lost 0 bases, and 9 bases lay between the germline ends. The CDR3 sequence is CASSLTFQISGANVLTF. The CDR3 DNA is TGTGCCAGCAGCTTAACGTTTCAGATCTCTGGGGCCAACGTCCTGACTTTC.

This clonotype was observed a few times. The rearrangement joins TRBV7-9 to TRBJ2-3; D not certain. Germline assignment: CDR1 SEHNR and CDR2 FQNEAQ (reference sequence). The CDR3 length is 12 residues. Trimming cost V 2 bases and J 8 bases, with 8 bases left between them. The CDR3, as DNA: TGTGCCAGCAGCTTAATTACGACTACGCAGTATTTT. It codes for CASSLITTTQYF.

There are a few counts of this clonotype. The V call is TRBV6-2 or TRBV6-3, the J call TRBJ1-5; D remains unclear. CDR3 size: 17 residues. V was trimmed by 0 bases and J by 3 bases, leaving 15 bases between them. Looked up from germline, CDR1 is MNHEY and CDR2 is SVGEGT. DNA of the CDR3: TGTGCCAGCAGTTACTCGACAATGGGGAAGGTCAATCAGCCCCAGCATTTT. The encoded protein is CASSYSTMGKVNQPQHF.

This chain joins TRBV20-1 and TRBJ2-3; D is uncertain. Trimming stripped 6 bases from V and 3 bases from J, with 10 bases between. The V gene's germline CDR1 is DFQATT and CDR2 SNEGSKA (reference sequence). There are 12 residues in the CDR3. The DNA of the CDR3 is TGCAGTGCAGCCGGGCCGACAGATACGCAGTATTTT. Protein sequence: CSAAGPTDTQYF.

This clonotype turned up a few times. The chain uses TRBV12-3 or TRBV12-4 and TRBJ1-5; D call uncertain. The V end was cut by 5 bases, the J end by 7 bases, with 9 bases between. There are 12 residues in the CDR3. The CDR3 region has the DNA TGTGCCAGCAGTGAAGTGGGGCAGCCCCAGCATTTT. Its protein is CASSEVGQPQHF.

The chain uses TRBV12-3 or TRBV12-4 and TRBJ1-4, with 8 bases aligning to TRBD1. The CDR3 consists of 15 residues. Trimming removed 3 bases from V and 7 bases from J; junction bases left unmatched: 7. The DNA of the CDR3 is TGTGCCAGCAGTTTGGGGGCAGGGGGCGGTGAAAAACTGTTTTTT. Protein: CASSLGAGGGEKLFF.